These 29 T cell receptor beta chains came from one sample sequenced in a study of blood T cell repertoires in COVID-19 (dated by TCRdb to the early 2020s). Library preparation employed the immunoSEQ multiplex PCR assay. This is the immuneACCESS table as TCRdb keeps it, with only in-frame sequences that have V and J called. A part of the clones is gone; compared with another copy, unresolved V genes explain less than half, and the rest is unexplained. For this sample the table gives 400,000 to 450,000 clones, of which 80% to 90% were detected only once. Around 1.1% of the sample is held by the ten biggest clonotypes. Sequenced material: PBMCs or T cells enriched from blood (not recorded which). These receptors were obtained from a man between 25 and 39 years old who had recovered from COVID-19.

This chain joins TRBV5-1 and TRBJ2-2, with D perhaps matching TRBD1 (6 bases). V lost 0 bases to trimming and J lost 2 bases, with 8 bases between them. CDR1 is SGHRS and CDR2 is YFSETQ in the germline V gene. The CDR3 runs 15 residues. CDR3 DNA: TGCGCCAGCAGCTTGGAACAGGGAAACACCGGGGAGCTGTTTTTT. Protein: CASSLEQGNTGELFF.

The chain links TRBV28 to TRBJ1-5; 8 nucleotides agree with TRBD1. From germline, CDR1 is MDHEN and CDR2 SYDVKM. After removal of 7 bases from V and 5 bases from J, the junction contained 13 bases not matched to a gene. This CDR3 is 16 amino acids long. CDR3: CASTADGAGGHQPQHF. For the CDR3, the DNA is TGTGCCAGCACTGCCGATGGAGCAGGGGGCCATCAGCCCCAGCATTTT. Supplemented by reference TRBV28 and TRBJ1-5, the full variable domain reads DVKVTQSSRYLVKRTGEKVFLECVQDMDHENMFWYRQDPGLGLRLIYFSYDVKMKEKGDIPEGYSVSREKKERFSLILESASTNQTSMYLCASTADGAGGHQPQHFGDGTRLSIL.

This clone was seen at least ten times. The chain employs TRBV18 and TRBJ2-7; 10 bases agree with TRBD1. The trim removed 4 bases at V and 0 bases at J, leaving 9 bases unmatched. The germline gives CDR1 KGHSH, CDR2 LQKENI. CDR3 length: 17 residues. In DNA form, the CDR3 reads TGTGCCAGCTCACGGGGGACAGGGGCCGAGAGCTCCTACGAGCAGTACTTC. Residues: CASSRGTGAESSYEQYF.

This clone occurred a few times. The chain recombines TRBV7-2 with TRBJ2-7; perhaps TRBD2 as D (5 bases). CDR1 is SGHTA, CDR2 FQGNSA, per germline. Trimming cost V 4 bases and J 7 bases, with 14 bases left between them. The CDR3 runs to 13 residues. The CDR3 spells CASSSGPAEEQYF. The CDR3 nucleotides read TGTGCCAGCAGCTCTGGACCAGCGGAGGAGCAGTACTTC.

The chain joins TRBV28 to TRBJ2-4, with D perhaps TRBD1 (5 bases). V lost 1 base and J 1 base, leaving 11 bases between the germline ends. From germline, CDR1 is MDHEN and CDR2 SYDVKM. The CDR3 runs 16 residues. As DNA, the CDR3 is TGTGCCAGCAGTTTATCCACCAAGGGGGCCAAAAACATTCAGTACTTC. Amino acids: CASSLSTKGAKNIQYF. The whole variable domain, remainder taken from reference TRBV28 and TRBJ2-4, is DVKVTQSSRYLVKRTGEKVFLECVQDMDHENMFWYRQDPGLGLRLIYFSYDVKMKEKGDIPEGYSVSREKKERFSLILESASTNQTSMYLCASSLSTKGAKNIQYFGAGTRLSVL.

The gene calls are TRBV7-9 and TRBJ1-5, with 7 bases fitting TRBD1. The CDR3 covers 15 residues. Losses at the gene ends were 1 base for V and 1 base for J; bases not matched to a gene: 1. Germline CDR1 SEHNR, CDR2 FQNEAQ (reference sequence). The CDR3 DNA is TGTGCCAGCAGCTTAGGGGACAGCAGCAATCAGCCCCAGCATTTT. It is translated as CASSLGDSSNQPQHF.

This clone appeared a single time. This chain connects TRBV5-1 to TRBJ2-1; possibly TRBD2 for D (6 bases). V was clipped by 0 bases and J by 1 base, with 11 bases between them. The germline CDR1 and CDR2 sequences are SGHRS and YFSETQ. The CDR3 length is 16 residues. The CDR3 reads CASSLAGEASYNEQFF. For the CDR3, the DNA is TGCGCCAGCAGCTTGGCCGGGGAGGCTTCCTACAATGAGCAGTTCTTC.

This rearrangement joins TRBV7-9 to TRBJ2-7, with 13 bases matching TRBD2. The germline CDR1 and CDR2 sequences are SEHNR and FQNEAQ (reference sequence). The CDR3 spans 16 residues. The ends lost 1 base at V and 6 bases at J; junction bases unmatched: 6. The CDR3 nucleotides read TGTGCCAGCAGCTTAGGGACTAGCGGGAGTATCCTCGAGCAGTACTTC. As protein: CASSLGTSGSILEQYF.

The chain uses TRBV28 and TRBJ1-3; D gene unclear. Germline V lookup: CDR1 MDHEN, CDR2 SYDVKM. CDR3 size: 12 residues. V lost 1 base to trimming and J lost 8 bases, with 6 bases between them. CDR3: CASSLLRDTIYF. The CDR3 DNA reads as TGTGCCAGCAGTTTATTACGGGACACCATATATTTT.

V is TRBV28 and J is TRBJ2-1; 14 bases match TRBD2. The length of the CDR3 is 17 residues. V lost 5 bases to trimming and J lost 2 bases; unmatched junction nucleotides: 5. CDR1 is MDHEN, CDR2 SYDVKM, per germline. The CDR3 loop is CASSMGLAGAPYNEQFF. In DNA, the CDR3 is TGTGCCAGCAGTATGGGACTAGCGGGAGCCCCCTACAATGAGCAGTTCTTC.

This chain connects TRBV29-1 to TRBJ1-2; no reliable D call. Trimming pared 7 bases from V and 4 bases from J, leaving 10 bases between. Germline CDR1 reads SQVTM; CDR2 reads ANQGSEA. The CDR3 spans 11 residues. Here the CDR3 reads CSGEVGYGYTF. The CDR3 nucleotides read TGCAGCGGCGAGGTGGGCTATGGCTACACCTTC.

The V and J genes are TRBV25-1 and TRBJ1-2; TRBD1 matches at 9 bases. Germline V gene lookup returns CDR1 MGHDK and CDR2 SYGVNS. V shed 0 bases and J 3 bases; nucleotides not matched to a gene: 5. CDR3 length: 16 residues. The CDR3 DNA is TGTGCCAGCAGTGAATACTTTCGGACAGGGGACTATGGCTACACCTTC. Protein sequence: CASSEYFRTGDYGYTF.

The chain couples TRBV7-2 to TRBJ1-6; 9 nucleotides align to TRBD1. This CDR3 contains 15 residues. From germline, CDR1 is SGHTA and CDR2 FQGNSA. V dropped 5 bases and J dropped 6; count of bases not matched to a gene: 5. CDR3 loop: CASSPQGAPNSPLHF. The CDR3 DNA reads as TGTGCCAGCAGCCCACAGGGGGCCCCTAATTCACCCCTCCACTTT.

The rearrangement uses TRBV5-8 and TRBJ1-1, with 7 bases lining up with TRBD1. The CDR3 has 14 residues. J lost 5 bases, V lost 4 bases, and 8 bases had no gene match. Germline values: CDR1 SGHTS, CDR2 YDEGEE. The CDR3 bases are TGTGCCAGCAGCCCCAGACAGGGTTTTACTGAAGCTTTCTTT. Protein: CASSPRQGFTEAFF.

This clone was detected only a few times. The V gene is TRBV10-1, the J gene TRBJ2-1, with D maybe TRBD2 (5 bases). V shed 0 bases and J shed 13 bases, with 13 bases lying between them. Germline lookup yields CDR1 WNHNN and CDR2 SYGVQD (reference sequence). The CDR3 has 13 amino acids. The chain's CDR3 is CASSESGRGKQFF. In DNA form, the CDR3 reads TGCGCCAGCAGTGAGTCGGGTCGAGGGAAACAGTTCTTC.

The chain couples TRBV28 to TRBJ2-6; D gene uncertain. This CDR3 contains 17 residues. V was cut by 5 bases and J by 4 bases, with 18 bases left in between. The germline gives CDR1 MDHEN, CDR2 SYDVKM. CDR3 DNA: TGTGCCAGCAGTCACCCCGACATGATTCAGGGGGCCAACGTCCTGACTTTC. Residues: CASSHPDMIQGANVLTF.

The genes are TRBV3-1 (or the pseudogene TRBV3-2) and TRBJ2-3, with 7 nucleotides matching TRBD1. From germline, CDR1 is LGHDT and CDR2 YNNKEL (reference sequence). The CDR3 has 15 residues. Unmatched junction bases numbered 5, after V lost 2 bases and J lost 3 bases. The CDR3 DNA reads TGTGCCAGCAGCCAACAACAGACAGGGACAGATACGCAGTATTTT. Translating it yields CASSQQQTGTDTQYF.

The V and J genes are TRBV28 and TRBJ1-1; D might be TRBD1 (5 bases). This CDR3 is 13 amino acids long. Trimming pared 11 bases from V and 0 bases from J, leaving 13 bases between. Per the germline V gene, CDR1 is MDHEN and CDR2 is SYDVKM. This CDR3 reads CASHRTMNTEAFF. CDR3 bases: TGTGCCTCCCACAGGACCATGAACACTGAAGCTTTCTTT.

The rearrangement joins TRBV5-6 to TRBJ2-5; 12 bases line up with TRBD2. Germline V gene lookup returns CDR1 SGHDT and CDR2 YYEEEE. The J segment lost 5 bases and the V segment lost 0 bases, leaving 2 bases of the junction unmatched. This CDR3 is 15 amino acids long. CDR3 loop: CASSLGTSGKETQYF. CDR3 bases: TGTGCCAGCAGCTTGGGGACTAGCGGGAAGGAGACCCAGTACTTC.

V is TRBV27 and J is TRBJ2-7, with D maybe TRBD1 (5 bases). Germline V gene lookup returns CDR1 MNHEY and CDR2 SMNVEV (reference sequence). The V end lost 1 base, the J end lost 2 bases, and 9 bases lay between the germline ends. There are 14 residues in the CDR3. CDR3 in amino acids: CASSLFAGTYEQYF. The CDR3 region has the DNA TGTGCCAGCAGTTTATTCGCAGGGACCTACGAGCAGTACTTC.

The chain links TRBV4-1 to TRBJ2-7; 11 bases align to TRBD2. The V gene's germline CDR1 is MGHRA and CDR2 YSYEKL. J lost 7 bases, V lost 3 bases, and 8 bases had no gene match. The CDR3 contains 15 residues. CDR3 in DNA: TGCGCCAGCAGCCATCCTGGGGGACTAGCGGAAGAGCAGTACTTC. Its translation is CASSHPGGLAEEQYF.

The rearrangement joins TRBV10-3 to TRBJ1-3; D not certain. The ends were cut back, 11 bases at V and 0 bases at J, with 8 bases in the middle. The CDR3 has 12 amino acids. The V gene's germline CDR1 is ENHRY and CDR2 SYGVKD. The CDR3 protein is CAAFNSGNTIYF. The CDR3 nucleotides are TGTGCCGCGTTTAACTCTGGAAACACCATATATTTT.

This chain joins TRBV7-2 and TRBJ1-3, with D maybe TRBD1 (5 bases). CDR1 is SGHTA and CDR2 is FQGNSA in the germline V gene. Trimming removed 5 bases from V and 0 bases from J, with 11 bases in between. This CDR3 has 15 residues. In nucleotides, the CDR3 is TGTGCCAGCAGCCTCGGACACGGCTCTGGAAACACCATATATTTT. Translation: CASSLGHGSGNTIYF.

DNA for the CDR3: TGTGCCAGCAGCTTAGTTGGGCGGGGACGCACTGAAGCTTTCTTT. This translates into CASSLVGRGRTEAFF. J is TRBJ1-1 and V is TRBV7-2; a weak D match, TRBD1 (5 bases). CDR3 length: 15 amino acids. Germline V gene data show CDR1 as SGHTA and CDR2 as FQGNSA. Trimming removed 1 base at V and 4 bases at J, with 13 bases between.

This chain connects TRBV7-3 to TRBJ1-2; D is unclear. Trimming pared 5 bases from V and 4 bases from J, leaving 11 bases between. The CDR3 consists of 13 residues. Germline CDR1 is SGHTA and CDR2 is FQGTGA. The CDR3 region is CASSRDNGYGYTF. The CDR3 nucleotides are TGTGCCAGCAGCCGGGATAACGGCTATGGCTACACCTTC.

The gene calls are TRBV19 and TRBJ2-3; D is uncertain. The ends were cut back, 6 bases at V and 6 bases at J, with 16 bases in the middle. The CDR3 is 14 amino acids. Germline-derived CDR1 and CDR2 are LNHDA and SQIVND (reference sequence). The CDR3 loop reads CASSKLGTGDTQYF. DNA of the CDR3: TGTGCCAGTAGCAAGCTCGGTACCGGGGATACGCAGTATTTT.

The V call is TRBV12-5, the J call TRBJ2-2; 7 bases fit TRBD1. This CDR3 spans 15 amino acids. Losses at the gene ends were 7 bases for V and 4 bases for J; bases not matched to a gene: 9. The germline V gene encodes CDR1 LGHNT and CDR2 FRNRAP. The CDR3 DNA sequence: TGTGCTAGTGCCGTAACAGGGGTTGGCACCGGGGAGCTGTTTTTT. It yields the protein CASAVTGVGTGELFF.

This rearrangement joins TRBV30 to TRBJ1-6; weak D call: TRBD1 (5 bases). V was shortened by 1 base and J by 10 bases, with 20 bases between the two germline ends. The CDR3 loop spans 16 amino acids. The germline CDR1 and CDR2 sequences are GTSNPN and SVGIG (reference sequence). The CDR3 protein is CAWSGSPGLRNSPLHF. CDR3 coding DNA: TGTGCCTGGAGTGGAAGCCCGGGACTAAGGAACTCACCCCTCCACTTT.

J is TRBJ1-3 and V is TRBV5-1; 7 bases are a match to TRBD1. The germline CDR1 and CDR2 sequences are SGHRS and YFSETQ. V was clipped by 4 bases and J by 0 bases; unmatched bases: 4. CDR3 length: 15 residues. CDR3 nucleotides: TGCGCCAGCAGCATAGACAGGGCCTCTGGAAACACCATATATTTT. Encoded protein: CASSIDRASGNTIYF.